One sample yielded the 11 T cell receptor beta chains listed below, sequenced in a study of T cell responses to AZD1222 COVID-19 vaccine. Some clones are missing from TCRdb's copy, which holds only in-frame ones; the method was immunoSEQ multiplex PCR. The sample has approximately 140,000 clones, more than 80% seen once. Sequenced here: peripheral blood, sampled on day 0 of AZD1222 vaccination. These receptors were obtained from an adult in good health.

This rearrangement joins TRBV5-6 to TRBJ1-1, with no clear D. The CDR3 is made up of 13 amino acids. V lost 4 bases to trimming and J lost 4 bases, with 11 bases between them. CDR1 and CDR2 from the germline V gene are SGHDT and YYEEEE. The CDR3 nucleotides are TGTGCCAGCAGCGATTGGGTAAGCACTGAAGCTTTCTTT. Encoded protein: CASSDWVSTEAFF.

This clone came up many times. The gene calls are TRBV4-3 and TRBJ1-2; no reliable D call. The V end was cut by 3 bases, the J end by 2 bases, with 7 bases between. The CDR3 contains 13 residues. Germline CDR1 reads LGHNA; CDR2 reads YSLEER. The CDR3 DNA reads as TGCGCCAGCAGCCAGGACTGGAACTATGGCTACACCTTC. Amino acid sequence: CASSQDWNYGYTF.

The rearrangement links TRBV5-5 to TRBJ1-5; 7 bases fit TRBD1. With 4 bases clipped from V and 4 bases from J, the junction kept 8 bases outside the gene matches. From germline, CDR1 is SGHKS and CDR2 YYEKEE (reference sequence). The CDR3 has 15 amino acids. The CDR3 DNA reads TGTGCCAGCAGCCGTGGACAGGCCCAAAATCAGCCCCAGCATTTT. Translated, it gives CASSRGQAQNQPQHF. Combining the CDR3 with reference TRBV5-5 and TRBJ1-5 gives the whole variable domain DAGVTQSPTHLIKTRGQQVTLRCSPISGHKSVSWYQQVLGQGPQFIFQYYEKEERGRGNFPDRFSARQFPNYSSELNVNALLLGDSALYLCASSRGQAQNQPQHFGDGTRLSIL.

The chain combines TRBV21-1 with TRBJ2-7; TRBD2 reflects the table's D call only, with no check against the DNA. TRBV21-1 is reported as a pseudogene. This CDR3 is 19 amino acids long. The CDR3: CASSKDDWAQREIKLKQYF. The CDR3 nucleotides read TGTGCCAGCAGCAAAGACGATTGGGCGCAGCGGGAGATAAAGTTGAAGCAGTACTTC.

This CDR3 reads CAWRQPIPNSNQPQHF. The CDR3 nucleotides are TGTGCCTGGAGACAGCCGATACCCAATAGCAATCAGCCCCAGCATTTT. The chain joins TRBV30 to TRBJ1-5; no firm D call. V was shortened by 3 bases and J by 0 bases, with 15 bases between the two germline ends. The CDR3 runs 16 residues. Germline assignment: CDR1 GTSNPN and CDR2 SVGIG (reference sequence). Full variable domain (remainder filled in from reference TRBV30 and TRBJ1-5): SQTIHQWPATLVQPVGSPLSLECTVEGTSNPNLYWYRQAAGRGLQLLFYSVGIGQISSEVPQNLSASRPQDRQFILSSKKLLLSDSGFYLCAWRQPIPNSNQPQHFGDGTRLSIL.

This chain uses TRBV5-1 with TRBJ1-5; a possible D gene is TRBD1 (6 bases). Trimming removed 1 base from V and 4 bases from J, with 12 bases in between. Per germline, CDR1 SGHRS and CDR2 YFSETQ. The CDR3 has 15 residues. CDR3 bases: TGCGCCAGCAGCTTGTTGGGGGCAGCTAATCAGCCCCAGCATTTT. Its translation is CASSLLGAANQPQHF.

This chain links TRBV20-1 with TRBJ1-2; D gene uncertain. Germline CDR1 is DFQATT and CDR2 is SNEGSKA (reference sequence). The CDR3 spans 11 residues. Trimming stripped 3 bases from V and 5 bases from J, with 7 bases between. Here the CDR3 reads CSASDGYGYTF. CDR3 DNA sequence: TGCAGTGCTAGCGACGGGTATGGCTACACCTTC.

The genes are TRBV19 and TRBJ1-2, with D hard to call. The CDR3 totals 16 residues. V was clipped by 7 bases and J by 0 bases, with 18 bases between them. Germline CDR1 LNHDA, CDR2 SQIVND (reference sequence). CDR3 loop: CASNNRYPVANYGYTF. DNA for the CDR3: TGTGCCAGTAACAATAGGTATCCTGTGGCTAACTATGGCTACACCTTC.

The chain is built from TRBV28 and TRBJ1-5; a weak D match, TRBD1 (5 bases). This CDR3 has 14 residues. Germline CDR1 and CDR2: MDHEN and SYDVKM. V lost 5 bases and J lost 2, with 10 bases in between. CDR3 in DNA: TGTGCCAGCAGTAGAGGGGCCGGCAATCAGCCCCAGCATTTT. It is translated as CASSRGAGNQPQHF.

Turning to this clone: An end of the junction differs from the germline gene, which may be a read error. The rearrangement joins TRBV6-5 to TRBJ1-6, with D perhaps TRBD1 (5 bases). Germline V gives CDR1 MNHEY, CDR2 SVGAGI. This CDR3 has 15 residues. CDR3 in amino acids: CASSNSGGAGSPLHF. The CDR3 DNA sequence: TGTGCCAGCAGTAACTCGGGGGGAGCAGGCTCACCCCTCCACTTT.

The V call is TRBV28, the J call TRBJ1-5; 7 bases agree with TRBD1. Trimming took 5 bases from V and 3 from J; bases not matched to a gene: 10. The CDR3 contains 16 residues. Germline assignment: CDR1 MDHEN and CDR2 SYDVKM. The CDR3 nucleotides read TGTGCCAGCAGTGGCCGGGACAGTAGATTCAATCAGCCCCAGCATTTT. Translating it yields CASSGRDSRFNQPQHF.